Listed here is a single T cell receptor beta chain. As yet, its antigen is unknown. Profiling relied on immunoSEQ multiplex PCR, and the TCRdb table lists in-frame clones only, not all of them. This sample carries about 73,000 clones, around 81% of them seen once, and the ten largest clones take roughly 10%. The sample belongs to a study of vaccination effects on CD4 cells after COVID-19. Expansion with viral peptide pools was applied to antigen-specific CD4+ T cells by the ViraFEST assay prior to sequencing. CD4+ T cell isolation took place after approximately ten days of culture. Among the vaccine recipients, none had a prior SARS-CoV-2 infection, and nucleocapsid antibodies were negative. Cultures received IL-2 medium that replaced half the medium on days 3 and 7. This CDR3 contains 13 residues. The germline V and J ends were trimmed by 5 bases and 7 bases, with 11 bases remaining between them. Germline values: CDR1 SEHNR, CDR2 FQNEAQ (reference sequence).

Points from the study as a whole: Nearly all vaccine-induced clones in healthy recipients recognized only SARS-CoV-2. Clones of infection and vaccine origin contracted markedly late after vaccination. Relatively few convalescent patients took part in the study, which had no early post-infection timepoints.

Sequenced here: CD4+ T cells from PBMCs cultured with SARS-CoV-2 spike peptides, sampled before COVID-19 vaccination. This receptor was obtained from a human donor who received a COVID-19 vaccine. The rearrangement joins TRBV7-9 to TRBJ1-4, with unresolved D. CDR3 coding DNA: TGTGCCAGCAGCCGATTATCGGGTGAAAAACTGTTTTTT. Translating it yields CASSRLSGEKLFF.